The clone carrying this T cell receptor beta chain showed up many times. Its antigen is not known. The sample originates from a study of T cells after yellow fever vaccination. Study-level points and caveats: Weaker, the secondary response peaked sooner, at day 5 versus 15.

TCRdb recomputed calls from the 5' RACE reads with MiXCR, one row per CDR3 protein. The sample carries fewer than 350,000 distinct CDR3 sequences, roughly 3.5% recorded once. The germline CDR1 and CDR2 sequences are GTSNPN and SVGIG (reference sequence). There are 13 residues in the CDR3. Trimming shortened V by 4 bases and J by 3 bases, and 9 bases separated the two germline ends. This chain connects TRBV30 to TRBJ2-2; D possibly corresponds to TRBD1 (5 bases). This TCR was recovered from a man younger than 30 who received the YFV17D yellow fever vaccine. This sample comprised PBMCs, obtained on the day of the yellow fever booster vaccination. The CDR3 DNA is TGTGCCTGGATGGGGCAGTACACCGGGGAGCTGTTTTTT. Translating gives CAWMGQYTGELFF.